The 7 T cell receptor beta chains below all came from one sample that was sequenced in a study of post-analysis software for immune sequencing data. No antigen has been identified for these receptors. The TCR beta cDNA libraries carried unique molecular identifiers. TCRdb independently ran MiXCR on the PCR reads; one entry per CDR3 protein. Among 430,000 or so distinct CDR3 sequences listed, 30% to 40% were seen once. Study-wide points: TRBV5-6, TRBV5-1 and TRBV20-1 belonged to a set of about 5 TRBV segments that were more frequent in patients than controls.

The sequencing sample was made of blood. The origin of the receptors is a girl aged 2-10 years with multiple sclerosis.

The chain employs TRBV2 and TRBJ1-2; D call uncertain. Looked up from germline, CDR1 is SNHLY and CDR2 is FYNNEI. The CDR3 is made up of 10 amino acids. Trimming cost V 6 bases and J 5 bases, with 4 bases left between them. CDR3 amino acids: CASRSYGYTF. The CDR3 DNA reads as TGTGCCAGCAGGTCATATGGCTACACCTTC.

The V call is TRBV12-3 or TRBV12-4, the J call TRBJ2-1; no reliable D call. V was cut by 6 bases and J by 0 bases, with 12 bases left in between. This CDR3 is built from 15 residues. The CDR3 protein is CASSPDDLSYNEQFF. In DNA form, the CDR3 reads TGTGCCAGCAGCCCCGACGACCTCTCCTACAATGAGCAGTTCTTC.

This clonotype turned up a few times. This chain joins TRBV10-3 and TRBJ2-7; no clear D gene. V was shortened by 4 bases and J by 2 bases, with 6 bases between the two germline ends. CDR1 and CDR2 from the germline V gene are ENHRY and SYGVKD. This CDR3 is 12 amino acids long. For the CDR3, the DNA is TGTGCCATCAGTGTGACAACCTACGAGCAGTACTTC. Amino acids: CAISVTTYEQYF.

In its sample, this clonotype was seen once. The J gene is TRBJ2-3, the V gene TRBV29-1, with D unclear. The CDR3 totals 12 residues. CDR1 is SQVTM, CDR2 ANQGSEA, per germline. The V and J ends lost 4 bases and 2 bases respectively, with 7 bases between them. CDR3 in DNA: TGCAGCGTTGTACCCCCCACAGATACGCAGTATTTT. This encodes CSVVPPTDTQYF.

This chain uses TRBV28 with TRBJ2-5; D could derive from TRBD1 or TRBD2 (5 bases each). The tail of the sequence fits TRBJ2-7 better, so the J call may be wrong. Germline-derived CDR1 and CDR2 are MDHEN and SYDVKM. This CDR3 comprises 12 residues. The CDR3, as DNA: TGTGCCAGAATCTGGGACGGCTACGAGCAGTACTTC. Translation gives CARIWDGYEQYF.

This chain joins TRBV12-3 or TRBV12-4 and TRBJ1-2; D possibly corresponds to TRBD1 (6 bases). Trimming took off 0 bases at V and 4 bases at J, with 15 bases between the two ends. The CDR3 loop spans 16 amino acids. The CDR3 is CASSLAGADIFYGYTF. The CDR3 DNA sequence: TGTGCCAGCAGTTTAGCGGGGGCGGACATCTTCTATGGCTACACCTTC.

This rearrangement joins TRBV28 to TRBJ2-1; D unresolved. The CDR3 is 16 amino acids. CDR1 is MDHEN, CDR2 SYDVKM, per germline. Deletions cut 5 bases from V and 4 bases from J, with 18 bases between. The CDR3 reads CASSLTHATGYNEQFF. As DNA, the CDR3 is TGTGCCAGCAGTCTAACACACGCGACTGGATACAATGAGCAGTTCTTC.